This TCR beta chain was sequenced during a study of sequential checkpoint blockade in melanoma. Repertoires were generated with immunoSEQ multiplex PCR, while TCRdb's copy carries only in-frame clones and drops some. The data contain over a thousand clones, more than 20% of them seen just once; the ten biggest clones take up 12%. Treatment given: randomized to nivolumab then ipilimumab (arm A) or the reverse (arm B). V lost 3 bases and J lost 5; bases outside the gene matches: 15. CDR3 size: 17 residues. Germline CDR1 reads KGHSH; CDR2 reads LQKENI. The J gene is TRBJ2-5, the V gene TRBV18; TRBD1 agrees at 7 bases. The specimen comprised tumor tissue (inferred from file names), sampled from a patient given nivolumab and ipilimumab in sequence. The clonotype was recovered from a human donor with melanoma. This CDR3 is CASSPPEQGFEGETQYF. CDR3 DNA sequence: TGTGCCAGCTCACCGCCAGAACAGGGGTTCGAGGGGGAGACCCAGTACTTC. The complete variable domain, with remaining parts taken from reference TRBV18 and TRBJ2-5, reads NAGVMQNPRHLVRRRGQEARLRCSPMKGHSHVYWYRQLPEEGLKFMVYLQKENIIDESGMPKERFSAEFPKEGPSILRIQQVVRGDSAAYFCASSPPEQGFEGETQYFGPGTRLLVL.